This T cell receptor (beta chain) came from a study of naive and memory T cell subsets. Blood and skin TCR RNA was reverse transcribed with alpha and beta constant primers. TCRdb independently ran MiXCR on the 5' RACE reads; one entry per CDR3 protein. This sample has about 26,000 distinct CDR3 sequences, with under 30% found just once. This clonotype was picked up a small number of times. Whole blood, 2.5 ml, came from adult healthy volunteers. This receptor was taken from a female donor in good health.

CDR3 loop: CASSDVARYEQYF. In nucleotides, the CDR3 is TGTGCCAGCAGTGATGTAGCTAGATACGAGCAGTACTTC. The chain carries TRBV6-1 and TRBJ2-7; D is unclear. The CDR3 has 13 residues. Trimming shortened V by 3 bases and J by 4 bases, and 10 bases separated the two germline ends. Germline values: CDR1 MNHNS, CDR2 SASEGT.